Below are 10 T cell receptor beta chains sequenced from a single sample in a study of graft-versus-host responses after intestinal transplantation. Their antigen targets remain unknown. The table came from immunoSEQ multiplex PCR; TCRdb's copy has only in-frame clones and leaves some out. The table lists approximately 100,000 clones, about 90% of them singletons. Source: unstimulated CD4+ T cells sorted from spleen or lymph node cells, taken before intestinal transplant. The receptors come from a human donor who received an intestinal transplant.

The chain carries TRBV7-3 and TRBJ2-2; D is ambiguous. Germline assignment: CDR1 SGHTA and CDR2 FQGTGA. CDR3 length equals 14 residues. The V gene lost 5 bases and the J gene lost 6 bases, with 13 bases spanning the gap. The CDR3 nucleotides are TGTGCCAGCAGCCCCGAGAAATTCGCCGGGGAGCTGTTTTTT. This encodes CASSPEKFAGELFF.

V is TRBV27 and J is TRBJ1-1, with D hard to call. Germline V gene data show CDR1 as MNHEY and CDR2 as SMNVEV (reference sequence). Trimming removed 5 bases from V and 4 bases from J, with 11 bases in between. The CDR3 is 13 residues long. In DNA, the CDR3 is TGTGCCAGCAGTCCGAACTATGGCACTGAAGCTTTCTTT. It yields the protein CASSPNYGTEAFF.

This chain uses TRBV4-1 with TRBJ1-2, with 10 bases matching TRBD1. This CDR3 is built from 16 residues. Unmatched junction bases numbered 5, after V lost 0 bases and J lost 4 bases. CDR1 and CDR2 from the germline V gene are MGHRA and YSYEKL. This CDR3 reads CASSQDQDRGGYGYTF. CDR3 nucleotide sequence: TGCGCCAGCAGCCAAGATCAGGACAGGGGGGGCTATGGCTACACCTTC.

The chain has TRBV11-2 and TRBJ1-1, with D hard to call. The V end was cut by 8 bases, the J end by 6 bases, with 16 bases between. In germline, CDR1 is SGHAT, CDR2 FQNNGV. CDR3 length: 13 amino acids. The CDR3 DNA reads TGTGCCAGCTCTCAGACGACTTTCCCTGAAGCTTTCTTT. It encodes CASSQTTFPEAFF.

The chain uses TRBV5-1 and TRBJ2-5, with D perhaps TRBD1 (6 bases). V lost 4 bases and J lost 5, with 15 bases in between. The CDR3 is 14 amino acids. The germline V gene has CDR1 SGHRS and CDR2 YFSETQ. In DNA, the CDR3 is TGCGCCAGCAGCACGGACAGATCAGGGGAGACCCAGTACTTC. Protein product: CASSTDRSGETQYF.

The V call is TRBV6-5, the J call TRBJ2-5; 7 nucleotides align to TRBD1. The CDR3 is 15 amino acids. The germline CDR1 and CDR2 sequences are MNHEY and SVGAGI. V gave up 1 base and J gave up 1 base; unmatched junction bases: 3. This CDR3 reads CASSYFRTGQETQYF. The CDR3 DNA is TGTGCCAGCAGTTACTTCCGGACAGGCCAAGAGACCCAGTACTTC.

V and J are TRBV4-1 and TRBJ2-1; D call uncertain. CDR3 length: 14 residues. The V gene lost 1 base and the J gene lost 7 bases, with 11 bases spanning the gap. The germline V gene encodes CDR1 MGHRA and CDR2 YSYEKL. CDR3 coding DNA: TGCGCCAGCAGCCAAGGACCCGATGGGAATGAGCAGTTCTTC. This codes for CASSQGPDGNEQFF.

This clone showed up just a few times. This chain links TRBV19 with TRBJ1-6; D not resolved. The V gene lost 9 bases and the J gene lost 0 bases, with 15 bases spanning the gap. Germline CDR1 LNHDA, CDR2 SQIVND (reference sequence). The CDR3 runs to 16 residues. Written as DNA, the CDR3 is TGTGCCAGCACACCGGCAGTCAGCTCCTATAATTCACCCCTCCACTTT. This gives the protein CASTPAVSSYNSPLHF.

As regards this clone: The same CDR3 can be traced to other DNA sequences in this sample. This chain joins TRBV28 and TRBJ2-1, with D possibly TRBD1 on 6 matching bases. V lost 6 bases to trimming and J lost 4 bases, with 13 bases between them. The length of the CDR3 is 14 residues. Germline CDR1 MDHEN, CDR2 SYDVKM. The CDR3 nucleotides are TGTGCCAGCAGAGGGGGTGGCTCTTACAATGAGCAGTTCTTC. It is translated as CASRGGGSYNEQFF.

The chain combines TRBV28 with TRBJ2-3; 8 bases are shared with TRBD2. J was trimmed by 2 bases and V by 0 bases; bases with no gene match: 19. The germline gives CDR1 MDHEN, CDR2 SYDVKM. The CDR3 covers 21 residues. CDR3 residues: CASSLWRRNGRAKGSTDTQYF. In DNA, the CDR3 is TGTGCCAGCAGTTTATGGAGACGGAACGGGAGGGCCAAGGGATCCACAGATACGCAGTATTTT. The full variable domain, in which reference TRBV28 and TRBJ2-3 provide the parts outside the CDR3, is DVKVTQSSRYLVKRTGEKVFLECVQDMDHENMFWYRQDPGLGLRLIYFSYDVKMKEKGDIPEGYSVSREKKERFSLILESASTNQTSMYLCASSLWRRNGRAKGSTDTQYFGPGTRLTVL.